Listed below are T cell receptor beta chains from one sample, sequenced in a study of response to subunit inactivated influenza vaccine. Each CDR3 protein gets one entry after TCRdb re-called the RT-PCR reads with MiXCR. Of 650,000 or so distinct CDR3 sequences in the sample, approximately 14% were seen once. Sequencing was performed on PBMCs from blood, taken 14 days before vaccination. These receptors were obtained from a man aged 50 to 59 who received an inactivated influenza vaccine. Both conserved end residues are part of each CDR3. A D gene is named only where the DNA matches it firmly. Part of the rows lack a size; the others show once, few, many or a class for expanded clones.

d_call j_call v_call clone_size cdr3_nt cdr3_aa
TRBD2 TRBJ2-3 TRBV20-1 . TGCAGTGCTAGTCTTCGGCTAGCGGAGCGCGGGGATACGCAGTATTTT CSASLRLAERGDTQYF
. TRBJ2-1 TRBV2 . TGTGCCAGCACTCCGGTTGGTGAGCAGTTCTTC CASTPVGEQFF
. TRBJ2-7 TRBV27 few TGTGCCAGATCAGGGCGTCACAGGACCTACGAGCAGTACTTC CARSGRHRTYEQYF
TRBD1 TRBJ2-6 TRBV12-3/TRBV12-4 few TGTGCCAGCAGTCACCGGGACAGGGGGCTTGGGGCCAACGTCCTGACTTTC CASSHRDRGLGANVLTF
. TRBJ2-7 TRBV7-2 few TGTGCCAGCAGCTTGGCGCCCCAGAGCTCCTACGAGCAGTACTTC CASSLAPQSSYEQYF
. TRBJ1-6 TRBV7-2 . TGTGCCAGCAGCTTTGCGAGCTCCTATAATTCACCCCTCCACTTT CASSFASSYNSPLHF
. TRBJ1-3 TRBV20-1 many TGCAGTGCTAGCCCCGGACGGGGGCCTGGAAACACCATATATTTT CSASPGRGPGNTIYF
. TRBJ2-2 TRBV4-1 . TGCGCCAGCAGCCAGGAGAGGGGGAACACCGGGGAGCTGTTTTTT CASSQERGNTGELFF
. TRBJ1-1 TRBV4-3 . TGCGCCAGCAGCCAAGGGTTAGGGGGCACTGAAGCTTTCTTT CASSQGLGGTEAFF
TRBD1 TRBJ2-1 TRBV7-3 few TGTGCCAGCAGCATAGGACAGGGGGAGCAGTTCTTC CASSIGQGEQFF
. TRBJ1-2 TRBV4-3 . TGCGCCAGCAGCCAAGATTTCGGCGGGCGGTATGGCTACACCTTC CASSQDFGGRYGYTF
. TRBJ2-5 TRBV20-1 few TGCAGTGCTAGACCATTACTAGAGGACCAAGAGACCCAGTACTTC CSARPLLEDQETQYF
. TRBJ2-1 TRBV3-1 few TGTGCCAGCAGCCAAGTATCCATGGATGAGCAGTTCTTC CASSQVSMDEQFF
. TRBJ2-3 TRBV5-1 . TGCGCCAGCAGCTACAACACAGATACGCAGTATTTT CASSYNTDTQYF
. TRBJ2-2 TRBV20-1 . TGCAGTGCTAGAGATATCCAGGAGAACACCGGGGAGCTGTTTTTT CSARDIQENTGELFF
. TRBJ1-1 TRBV12-3/TRBV12-4 few TGTGCCAGCAACACTGGGGGCAGCCTGAACACTGAAGCTTTCTTT CASNTGGSLNTEAFF
. TRBJ1-5 TRBV7-2 few TGTGCCAGCAGCCGAGCGGGACGGCTGAATCAGCCCCAGCATTTT CASSRAGRLNQPQHF
. TRBJ2-1 TRBV19 few TGTGCCAGTACCGACCCTTTACGCCCCTCTTACAATGAGCAGTTCTTC CASTDPLRPSYNEQFF
TRBD2 TRBJ2-3 TRBV5-1 few TGCGCCAGCAGTCTGATCTTAGCGGGAGGATTAAACACAGATACGCAGTATTTT CASSLILAGGLNTDTQYF
TRBD2 TRBJ2-1 TRBV28 . TGTGCCAGCAGTCGGGGGGTGCACAATGAGCAGTTCTTC CASSRGVHNEQFF
. TRBJ2-1 TRBV10-3 once TGTGCCACCGAAGACGGCTACAATGAGCAGTTCTTC CATEDGYNEQFF
. TRBJ2-7 TRBV20-1 . TGCAGTGCTAGAGATCTAGCGCCTAGCTCCTACGAGCAGTACTTC CSARDLAPSSYEQYF
TRBD1 TRBJ2-3 TRBV7-2 . TGTGCCAGCAGCTCCCCGTCACAGGGGCGATATGTGCAGTATTTT CASSSPSQGRYVQYF
. TRBJ2-2 TRBV4-3 many TGCGCCAGCAGCCAAGAAATGGCAGGGGACACCGGGGAGCTGTTTTTT CASSQEMAGDTGELFF
TRBD2 TRBJ2-3 TRBV4-2 . TGTGCCAGCAGCCAAGATCTACAGCGGGGGGCCAATACGCAGTATTTT CASSQDLQRGANTQYF
. TRBJ1-2 TRBV7-8 few TGTGCCAGCAGCTTAGTAGGACAAAGTACAGATGGCTACACCTTC CASSLVGQSTDGYTF
TRBD1 TRBJ2-7 TRBV7-8 . TGTGCCAGCAGCTTCCCGGGACAGTCCTACGAGCAGTACTTC CASSFPGQSYEQYF
. TRBJ1-2 TRBV12-3/TRBV12-4 . TGTGCCAGCAGCCAGCTAGGACAGACCTCTGGCTACACCTTC CASSQLGQTSGYTF
. TRBJ2-7 TRBV25-1 few TGTGCCAGCAGTGAGACTGCGGCCTACGAGCAGTACTTC CASSETAAYEQYF
. TRBJ1-1 TRBV7-2 . TGTGCCAGCAGCTTATGGGGACTGCCTTTCTTT CASSLWGLPFF
TRBD2 TRBJ2-7 TRBV20-1 once TGCAGTGCTAGAGATGGGGGGGCTAGCGGGAACGAGCAGTACTTC CSARDGGASGNEQYF
TRBD2 TRBJ2-1 TRBV9 . TGTGCCAGCAGCGTGGGGACTAGCAGTTCCTACAATGAGCAGTTCTTC CASSVGTSSSYNEQFF